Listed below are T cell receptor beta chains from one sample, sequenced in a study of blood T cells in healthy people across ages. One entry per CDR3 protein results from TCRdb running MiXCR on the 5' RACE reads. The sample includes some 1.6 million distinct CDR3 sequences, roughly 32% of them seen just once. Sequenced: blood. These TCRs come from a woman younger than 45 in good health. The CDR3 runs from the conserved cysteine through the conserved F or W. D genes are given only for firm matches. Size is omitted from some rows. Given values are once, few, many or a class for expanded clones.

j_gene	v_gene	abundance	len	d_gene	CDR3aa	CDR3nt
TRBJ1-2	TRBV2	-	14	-	CASSGPGTNCGYTF	TGTGCCAGCAGTGGTCCGGGGACTAACTGTGGCTACACCTTC
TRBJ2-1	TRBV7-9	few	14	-	CASTQRRDYNEQFF	TGTGCCAGCACCCAAAGAAGGGACTACAATGAGCAGTTCTTC
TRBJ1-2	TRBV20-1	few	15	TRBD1	CSAGGSTGNRYGYTF	TGCAGTGCTGGAGGGTCGACAGGGAATCGCTATGGCTACACCTTC
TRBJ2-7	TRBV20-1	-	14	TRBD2	CSARDQTSGYEQYF	TGCAGTGCTAGAGATCAAACTAGCGGCTACGAGCAGTACTTC
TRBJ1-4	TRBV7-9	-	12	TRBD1	CAIGTDPGKLFF	TGTGCCATAGGGACAGACCCCGGGAAACTGTTTTTT
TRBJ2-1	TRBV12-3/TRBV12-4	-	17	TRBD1	CAGSPRGGGTGDNEQFF	TGTGCCGGCAGCCCCCGCGGTGGAGGGACAGGGGACAATGAGCAGTTCTTC
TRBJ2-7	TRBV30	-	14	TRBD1	CAWNPGQGLGEQYF	TGTGCCTGGAATCCGGGACAGGGCCTTGGCGAGCAGTACTTC
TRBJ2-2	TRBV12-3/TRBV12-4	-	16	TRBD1	CATRTGAIKNTGELFF	TGTGCCACCAGGACAGGGGCCATCAAAAACACCGGGGAGCTGTTTTTT
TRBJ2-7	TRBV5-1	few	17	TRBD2	CASSLRATSGASYEQYF	TGCGCCAGCAGCCTCCGAGCGACTAGCGGGGCCTCCTACGAGCAGTACTTC
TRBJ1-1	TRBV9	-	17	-	CASSVGSGGLLNTEAFF	TGTGCCAGCAGCGTAGGATCGGGGGGCTTGTTGAACACTGAAGCTTTCTTT
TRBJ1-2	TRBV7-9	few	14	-	CASSSRPDPEGYTF	TGTGCCAGCAGCAGCCGACCCGACCCAGAGGGCTACACCTTC
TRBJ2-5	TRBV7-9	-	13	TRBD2	CASNGLASETQYF	TGTGCCAGCAACGGACTAGCGTCTGAGACCCAGTACTTC
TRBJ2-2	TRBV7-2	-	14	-	CASSRLKTVGELFF	TGTGCCAGCAGCCGCTTGAAGACCGTTGGGGAGCTGTTTTTT
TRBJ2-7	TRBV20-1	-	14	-	CSAPGLPIQEAQYF	TGCAGTGCTCCCGGACTACCCATCCAAGAGGCCCAGTACTTC
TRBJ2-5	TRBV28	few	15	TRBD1	CASSLPMTGQETQYF	TGTGCCAGCAGTTTACCGATGACAGGGCAAGAGACCCAGTACTTC
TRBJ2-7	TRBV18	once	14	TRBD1	CASSPGPQGVEQYF	TGTGCCAGCTCACCCGGCCCACAGGGGGTAGAGCAGTACTTC
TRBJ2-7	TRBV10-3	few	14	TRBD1	CATSLAGGPYGQYF	TGTGCCACCAGTCTCGCAGGGGGCCCCTACGGGCAGTACTTC
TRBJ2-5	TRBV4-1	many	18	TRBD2	CASSQVPRGGSRQETQYF	TGCGCCAGCAGCCAAGTCCCCCGGGGCGGGAGTCGCCAAGAGACCCAGTACTTC
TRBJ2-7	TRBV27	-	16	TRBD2	CASSLSRLAGGYEQYF	TGTGCCAGCAGTTTATCTCGGCTAGCGGGAGGGTACGAGCAGTACTTC
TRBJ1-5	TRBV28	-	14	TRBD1	CASRVGTGFQPQHF	TGTGCCAGCAGGGTCGGGACAGGGTTCCAGCCCCAGCATTTT
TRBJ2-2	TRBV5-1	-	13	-	CASSLTGIGELFF	TGCGCCAGCAGCCTTACGGGGATCGGGGAGCTGTTTTTT
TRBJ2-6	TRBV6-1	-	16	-	CASSEWRASGANVLTF	TGTGCCAGCAGTGAATGGAGGGCTTCCGGGGCCAACGTCCTGACTTTC
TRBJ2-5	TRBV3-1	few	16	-	CASSQEGGTDQETQYF	TGTGCCAGCAGCCAAGAAGGAGGGACGGACCAAGAGACCCAGTACTTC
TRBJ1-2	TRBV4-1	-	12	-	CAGSHPPVGYTF	TGCGCCGGCAGCCATCCCCCGGTTGGCTACACCTTC
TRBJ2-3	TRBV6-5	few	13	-	CASSYMGADTRYF	TGTGCCAGCAGTTACATGGGCGCAGATACGCGGTATTTT
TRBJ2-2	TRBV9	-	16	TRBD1	CASSVSTGGNTGELFF	TGTGCCAGCAGCGTAAGCACAGGGGGGAACACCGGGGAGCTGTTTTTT
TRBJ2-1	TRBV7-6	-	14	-	CTSTNGGSLNEQFF	TGTACCAGCACCAACGGGGGTTCTCTCAATGAGCAGTTCTTC
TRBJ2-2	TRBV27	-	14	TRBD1	CASSLLRGPGELFF	TGTGCCAGCAGTTTACTTAGGGGGCCCGGGGAGCTGTTTTTT
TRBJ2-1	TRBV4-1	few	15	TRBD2	CASSQLAGPYNEQFF	TGCGCCAGCAGCCAACTAGCGGGACCTTACAATGAGCAGTTCTTC
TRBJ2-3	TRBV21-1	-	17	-	CASGKGLGGSTGDTQYF	TGTGCCAGCGGCAAAGGGCTTGGGGGGAGTACTGGGGATACGCAGTATTTT
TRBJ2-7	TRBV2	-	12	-	CASSRLPREQYF	TGTGCCAGCAGCAGACTCCCACGGGAGCAGTACTTC
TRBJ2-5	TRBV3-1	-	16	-	CASSLSTLLYQETQYF	TGTGCCAGCAGCCTAAGTACTCTGTTGTACCAAGAGACCCAGTACTTC
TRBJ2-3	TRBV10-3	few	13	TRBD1	CATDRGPGDTQYF	TGTGCCACCGACAGGGGGCCGGGGGATACGCAGTATTTT
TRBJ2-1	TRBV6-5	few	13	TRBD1	CASSDPGQGGRFF	TGTGCCAGCAGTGACCCGGGACAGGGGGGGAGGTTCTTC
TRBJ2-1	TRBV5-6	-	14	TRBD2	CASSLDPSGETQFF	TGTGCCAGCAGCTTGGACCCTAGCGGAGAGACCCAGTTCTTC
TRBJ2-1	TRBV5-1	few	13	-	CASIRDGNNEQFF	TGCGCCAGCATCCGGGACGGAAACAATGAGCAGTTCTTC
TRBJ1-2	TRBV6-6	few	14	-	CASSSRAFDYGYTF	TGTGCCAGCAGTTCCCGGGCCTTCGACTATGGCTACACCTTC
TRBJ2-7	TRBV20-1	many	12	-	CSASGTSYEQYF	TGCAGTGCTAGCGGCACATCCTACGAGCAGTACTTC
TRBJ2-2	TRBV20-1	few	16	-	CSARDRRQRNTGELFF	TGCAGTGCTAGAGATCGCCGGCAGCGCAACACCGGGGAGCTGTTTTTT
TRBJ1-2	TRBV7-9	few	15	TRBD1	CASSLVLQGGSGYTF	TGTGCCAGCAGCTTAGTTTTGCAGGGGGGGAGCGGCTACACCTTC
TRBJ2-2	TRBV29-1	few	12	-	CSVAGPTGELFF	TGCAGCGTTGCTGGTCCTACCGGGGAGCTGTTTTTT
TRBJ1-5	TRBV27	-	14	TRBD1	CTSGDRGPGQPQHF	TGTACCAGCGGCGACAGGGGGCCTGGTCAGCCCCAGCATTTT
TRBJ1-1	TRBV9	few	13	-	CASSVGRETEAFF	TGTGCCAGCAGCGTAGGAAGGGAGACTGAAGCTTTCTTT